The sample holds one count of the clone carrying this T cell receptor beta chain. Its specificity is unknown. Per the germline V gene, CDR1 is SGHVS and CDR2 is FQNEAQ. The length of the CDR3 is 14 residues. The V gene lost 4 bases and the J gene lost 3 bases, with 13 bases spanning the gap. Reverse transcription of about 0.45 to 1 ug RNA was carried out with random hexamers. The amplification used immunoSEQ multiplex PCR on TCR beta CDR3; it spanned 54 Vbeta and 13 Jbeta. TCRdb analysed the immunoSEQ multiplex PCR reads with MiXCR anew, one entry per CDR3 protein. This sample carries more than 95,000 distinct CDR3 sequences, around 94% of them seen once, and the ten largest clones take over 0.2%. This sample stems from a study of CD8 T cells in Susac syndrome. As for the study in general: The sequenced Susac syndrome patients included about six who had clinically active disease and 8 or 9 who were in remission. Whole-study results and caveats: Expansion of Susac CD8+ clones peaked in TEMRA cells and in active patients.

Sequencing was done on a sample of CD8+ T cells from PBMCs. J is TRBJ2-7 and V is TRBV7-8; weak D call: TRBD2 (6 bases). The receptor was derived from a human donor with Susac syndrome. The CDR3 nucleotides are TGTGCCAGCAGCTGGGCGGGCGGGAACTACGAGCAGTACTTC. Protein sequence: CASSWAGGNYEQYF. Based on the CDR3 plus reference TRBV7-8 and TRBJ2-7, the full variable domain is GAGVSQSPRYKVAKRGQDVALRCDPISGHVSLFWYQQALGQGPEFLTYFQNEAQLDKSGLPSDRFFAERPEGSVSTLKIQRTQQEDSAVYLCASSWAGGNYEQYFGPGTRLTVT.